This T cell receptor (beta chain) was sequenced in a study of CD8+CD57+ T cells in acquired aplastic anemia. Patients picked for sequencing had shown CD8+CD57+ cell expansion detected by flow cytometry. The ends lost 1 base at V and 5 bases at J; junction bases unmatched: 10. Per germline, CDR1 SGDLS and CDR2 YYNGEE. This CDR3 contains 17 residues. Genomic DNA provided the template from which TCR beta VDJ and CDR3 profiles were obtained. MiXCR, applied by TCRdb to the reads, yields one record per CDR3 protein. The repertoire holds some 200,000 distinct CDR3 sequences, with less than 75% as singletons.

This receptor was taken from a human donor with aplastic anemia. V gene TRBV9 combines with J gene TRBJ2-3, with TRBD2 matching over 10 bases. Sequencing input: sorted CD4+, CD8+, or CD8+CD57+ T cells (not recorded which) from PBMCs. CDR3 amino acids: CASSVRSSGGAVDTQYF. The CDR3, as DNA: TGTGCCAGCAGCGTACGATCCAGCGGGGGGGCGGTAGATACGCAGTATTTT.